This T cell receptor beta chain stems from a study of PD-L1 blockade in urothelial cancer. Study at large: T cell content in blood samples showed a median of around 140,000.

Repertoires were generated with immunoSEQ multiplex PCR, while TCRdb's copy carries only in-frame clones and drops some. The sample yields about 76,000 clones, around four fifths seen once. The ends were cut back, 0 bases at V and 5 bases at J, with 13 bases in the middle. This CDR3 region has 16 residues. Germline CDR1 MGHRA, CDR2 YSYEKL. This clonotype was sampled from a man in his 70s with urothelial cancer. The J gene is TRBJ1-4, the V gene TRBV4-1, with D perhaps matching TRBD1 (6 bases). The sample here was PBMCs, taken around atezolizumab (anti-PD-L1) treatment. This CDR3 is CASSQDWGQPNEKLFF. The CDR3 DNA sequence: TGCGCCAGCAGCCAAGATTGGGGACAACCGAATGAAAAACTGTTTTTT.